Listed below are T cell receptor beta chains from one sample, sequenced in a study of cytotoxic CD8 clonotypes in ibrutinib-treated CLL. Sequenced by immunoSEQ multiplex PCR; TCRdb stores in-frame clones only, minus some. The profile shows some 300,000 clones, almost 80% of them singletons. The input for sequencing was PBMCs, taken before ibrutinib treatment. The receptors derive from a human donor with chronic lymphocytic leukemia. CDR3s include the opening cysteine and the closing phenylalanine or tryptophan. The D gene is left open where the match is weak. Size is stated for part of the rows, as once, few or many counts, or as a class when the clone is expanded.

CAIRELAGPGTDTQYF	TGTGCCATCAGAGAATTAGCGGGACCAGGCACAGATACGCAGTATTTT	TRBJ2-3	TRBD2	NA	TRBV10-3
CATSRIFEAPNYGYTF	TGTGCCACCAGCAGAATATTTGAGGCCCCTAACTATGGCTACACCTTC	TRBJ1-2	NA	NA	TRBV15
CSVEDPPGGTEAFF	TGCAGCGTTGAAGATCCTCCCGGGGGCACTGAAGCTTTCTTT	TRBJ1-1	NA	NA	TRBV29-1
CASTGIGGTEAFF	TGCGCCAGTACAGGGATTGGGGGGACTGAAGCTTTCTTT	TRBJ1-1	NA	NA	TRBV5-1
CASSLTSGGYEQYF	TGCGCCAGCAGCTTAACTAGCGGAGGCTACGAGCAGTACTTC	TRBJ2-7	TRBD2	NA	TRBV5-1
CASSFIRTLDGYTF	TGTGCCAGCAGCTTCATCAGGACGTTAGATGGCTACACCTTC	TRBJ1-2	NA	NA	TRBV7-2
CASSQDSNQPQHF	TGCGCCAGCAGCCAAGACAGCAATCAGCCCCAGCATTTT	TRBJ1-5	NA	few	TRBV5-1
CASSDAAGEQYF	TGTGCCAGCAGTGATGCGGCTGGGGAGCAGTACTTC	TRBJ2-7	NA	few	TRBV2
CASSRAYEQYF	TGCGCCAGCAGCAGAGCTTACGAGCAGTACTTC	TRBJ2-7	NA	NA	TRBV4-1
CASSFVGQGVFGELFF	TGTGCCAGCAGTTTTGTGGGACAGGGGGTTTTCGGGGAGCTGTTTTTT	TRBJ2-2	TRBD1	NA	TRBV28
CASSFIESQQYF	TGTGCCAGCAGCTTCATAGAGTCCCAGCAGTACTTC	TRBJ2-7	NA	NA	TRBV7-2
CSVTGRSYEQYF	TGCAGCGTAACGGGACGGAGCTACGAGCAGTACTTC	TRBJ2-7	NA	NA	TRBV29-1
CASSRNNTQYF	TGTGCCAGCAGTCGAAATAATACGCAGTATTTT	TRBJ2-3	NA	NA	TRBV7-3
CASRGTVELGYTF	TGTGCCAGCAGGGGGACAGTAGAACTTGGCTACACCTTC	TRBJ1-2	TRBD1	NA	TRBV2
CASRDINSYNEQFF	TGTGCCAGCCGAGACATAAACTCCTACAATGAGCAGTTCTTC	TRBJ2-1	NA	NA	TRBV19
CASSSREVGTDTQYF	TGCGCCAGCAGTTCCCGGGAGGTCGGCACAGATACGCAGTATTTT	TRBJ2-3	TRBD2	NA	TRBV5-1
CAISDRWTSGNSSYNEQFF	TGTGCCATCAGTGACCGTTGGACTAGCGGTAACAGCTCCTACAATGAGCAGTTCTTC	TRBJ2-1	TRBD2	many	TRBV10-3
CASSQWEGTEGYTF	TGTGCCAGCAGCCAATGGGAAGGTACGGAAGGCTACACCTTC	TRBJ1-2	NA	NA	TRBV7-9